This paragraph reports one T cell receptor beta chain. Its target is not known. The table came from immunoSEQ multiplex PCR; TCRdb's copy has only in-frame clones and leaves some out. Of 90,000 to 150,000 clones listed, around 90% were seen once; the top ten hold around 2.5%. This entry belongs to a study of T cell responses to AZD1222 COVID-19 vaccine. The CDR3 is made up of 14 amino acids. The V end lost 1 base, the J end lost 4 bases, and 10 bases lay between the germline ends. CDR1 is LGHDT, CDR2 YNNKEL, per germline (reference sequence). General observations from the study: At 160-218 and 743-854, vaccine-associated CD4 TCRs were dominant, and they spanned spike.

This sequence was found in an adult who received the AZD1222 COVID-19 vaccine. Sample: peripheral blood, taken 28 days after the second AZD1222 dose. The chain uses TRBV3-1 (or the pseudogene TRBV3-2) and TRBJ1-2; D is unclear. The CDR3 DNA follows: TGTGCCAGCAGCCAAGGCGCAGGAAGCTATGGCTACACCTTC. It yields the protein CASSQGAGSYGYTF.